This TCR beta chain emerged from a study of blood T cell repertoires in COVID-19. The wider study: Acute and convalescent COVID-19 specimens originated in the United States, Italy and Spain.

Ages ranged from about 18 to 89 years, with residence in 24 US areas. Researchers sorted participants into cohorts using their self-reported clinical history. The assay was immunoSEQ multiplex PCR, and TCRdb's table has in-frame clones only and misses some. This sample has some 150,000 clones, with around 87% found just once. This CDR3 contains 12 residues. CDR1 and CDR2 from the germline V gene are SGHTA and FQGNSA. Regarding this clone: At one boundary the junction diverges from the germline segment, which might be a read error.

The chain joins TRBV7-2 to TRBJ2-7; 8 bases agree with TRBD1. What was sequenced was PBMCs or T cells enriched from blood (not recorded which). This receptor was taken from a woman aged 25 to 39 with acute COVID-19. The CDR3 DNA reads as TGTGCCAGCAGCCATGGGGGACAGGCCCCGCGCTTC. It codes for CASSHGGQAPRF. The complete variable domain, with remaining parts taken from reference TRBV7-2 and TRBJ2-7, reads GAGVSQSPSNKVTEKGKDVELRCDPISGHTALYWYRQSLGQGLEFLIYFQGNSAPDKSGLPSDRFSAERTGGSVSTLTIQRTQQEDSAVYLCASSHGGQAPRFGPGTRLTVT.